The present T cell receptor (beta chain) was sequenced within a study of beta chain features in type 1 diabetes. General observations from the study: VDJ junctions from type 1 diabetes patients carried fewer insertions and larger deletions.

Deletions cut 3 bases from V and 9 bases from J, with 15 bases between. This CDR3 contains 12 residues. Germline CDR1 SQVTM, CDR2 ANQGSEA. Sequencing targeted expressed TCRB transcripts, as all isolated RNA had been reverse transcribed. The assay was immunoSEQ multiplex PCR, and TCRdb's table has in-frame clones only and misses some. The data hold about 930,000 clones, with roughly 15% observed a single time. It was via CD45RO/CCR7/CD25/CD127/CD95/CD27 that CD4+ naive, central memory, regulatory and stem cell-like memory cells were sorted. All sorted populations exceeded 95% purity. There are a few counts of this clone. Its target is unknown.

The origin of this receptor is a woman younger than 30 in good health. The specimen was naive CD4+ T cells from blood. This rearrangement joins TRBV29-1 to TRBJ2-7; D unclear. The CDR3 nucleotides read TGCAGCGTTGATATGGGGTCCCTCGGGCAGTACTTC. It yields the protein CSVDMGSLGQYF.